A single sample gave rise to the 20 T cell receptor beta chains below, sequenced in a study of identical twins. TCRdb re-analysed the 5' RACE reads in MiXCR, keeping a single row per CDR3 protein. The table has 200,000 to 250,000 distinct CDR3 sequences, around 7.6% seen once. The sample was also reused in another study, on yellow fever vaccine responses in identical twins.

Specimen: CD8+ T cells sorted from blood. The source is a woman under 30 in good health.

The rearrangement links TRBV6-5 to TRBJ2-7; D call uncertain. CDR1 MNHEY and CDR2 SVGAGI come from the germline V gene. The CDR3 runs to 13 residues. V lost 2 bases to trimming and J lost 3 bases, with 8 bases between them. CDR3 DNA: TGTGCCAGCAGTTACGAATACGGCTACGAGCAGTACTTC. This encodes CASSYEYGYEQYF.

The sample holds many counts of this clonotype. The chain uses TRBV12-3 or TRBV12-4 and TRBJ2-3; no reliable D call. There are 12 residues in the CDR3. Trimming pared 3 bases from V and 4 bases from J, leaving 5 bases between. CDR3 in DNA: TGTGCCAGCAGTTTCAGTGCAGATACGCAGTATTTT. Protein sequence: CASSFSADTQYF.

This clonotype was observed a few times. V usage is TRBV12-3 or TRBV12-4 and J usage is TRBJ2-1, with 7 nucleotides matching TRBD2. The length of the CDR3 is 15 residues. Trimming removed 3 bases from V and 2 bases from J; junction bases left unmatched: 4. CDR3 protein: CASSFPGGPYNEQFF. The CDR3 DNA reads TGTGCCAGCAGTTTCCCGGGAGGCCCCTACAATGAGCAGTTCTTC.

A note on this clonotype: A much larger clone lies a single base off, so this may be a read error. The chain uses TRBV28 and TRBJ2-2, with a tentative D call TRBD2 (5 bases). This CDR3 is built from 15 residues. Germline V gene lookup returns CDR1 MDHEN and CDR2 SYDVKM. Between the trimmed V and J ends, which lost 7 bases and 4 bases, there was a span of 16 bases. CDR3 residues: CASIDSVSPTGELFF. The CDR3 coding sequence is TGTGCCAGCATAGATAGCGTGAGTCCCACCGGGGAGCTGTTTTTT.

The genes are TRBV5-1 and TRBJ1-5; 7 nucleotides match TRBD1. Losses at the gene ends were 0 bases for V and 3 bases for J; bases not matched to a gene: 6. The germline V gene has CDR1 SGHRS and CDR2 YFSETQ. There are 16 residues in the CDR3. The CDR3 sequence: CASSLVPGGTNQPQHF. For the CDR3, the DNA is TGCGCCAGCAGCTTGGTTCCAGGGGGAACCAATCAGCCCCAGCATTTT.

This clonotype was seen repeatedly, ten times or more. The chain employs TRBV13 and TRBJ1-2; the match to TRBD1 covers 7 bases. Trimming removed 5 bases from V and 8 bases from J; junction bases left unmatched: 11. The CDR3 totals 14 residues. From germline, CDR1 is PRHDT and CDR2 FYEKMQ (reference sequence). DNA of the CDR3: TGTGCCAGCAGCCGCGGAGAACCGGGACAGGGCTACACCTTC. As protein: CASSRGEPGQGYTF.

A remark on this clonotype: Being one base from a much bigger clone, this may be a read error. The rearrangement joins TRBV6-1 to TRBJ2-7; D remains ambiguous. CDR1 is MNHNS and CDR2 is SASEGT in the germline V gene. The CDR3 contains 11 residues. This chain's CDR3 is CASRSSCEQYV. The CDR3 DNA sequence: TGTGCCAGCAGATCCTCCTGCGAGCAGTACGTC.

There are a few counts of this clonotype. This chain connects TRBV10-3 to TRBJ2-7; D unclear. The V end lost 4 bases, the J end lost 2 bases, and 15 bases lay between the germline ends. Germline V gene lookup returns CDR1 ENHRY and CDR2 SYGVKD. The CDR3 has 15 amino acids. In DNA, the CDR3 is TGTGCCATCAGTGCTAAGGCGAACAGAGCCTACGAGCAGTACTTC. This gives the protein CAISAKANRAYEQYF.

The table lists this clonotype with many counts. The CDR3 sequence: CASSQDRLAVPSYEQYF. The CDR3 nucleotides read TGTGCCAGCAGCCAAGATCGACTAGCGGTCCCATCCTACGAGCAGTACTTC. The chain combines TRBV3-1 with TRBJ2-7, with 9 nucleotides matching TRBD2. The germline CDR1 and CDR2 sequences are LGHDT and YNNKEL (reference sequence). CDR3 length equals 17 residues. V lost 0 bases, J lost 1 base, and 7 bases stayed unmatched.

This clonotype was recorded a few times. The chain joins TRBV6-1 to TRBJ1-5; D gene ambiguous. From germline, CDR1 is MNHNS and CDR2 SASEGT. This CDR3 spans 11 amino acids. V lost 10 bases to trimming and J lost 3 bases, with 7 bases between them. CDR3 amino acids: CANTYNQPQHF. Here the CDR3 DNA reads TGTGCCAACACCTACAATCAGCCCCAGCATTTT.

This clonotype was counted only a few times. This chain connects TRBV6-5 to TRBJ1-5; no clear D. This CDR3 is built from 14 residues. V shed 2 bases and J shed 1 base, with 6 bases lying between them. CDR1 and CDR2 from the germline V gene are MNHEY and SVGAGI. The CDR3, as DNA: TGTGCCAGCAGTTACGCCGGGAGCAATCAGCCCCAGCATTTT. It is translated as CASSYAGSNQPQHF.

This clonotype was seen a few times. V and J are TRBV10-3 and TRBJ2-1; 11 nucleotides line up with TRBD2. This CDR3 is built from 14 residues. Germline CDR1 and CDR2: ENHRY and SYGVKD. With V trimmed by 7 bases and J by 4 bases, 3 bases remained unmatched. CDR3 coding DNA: TGTGCCATCAAAGGGACTAGCGGATACAATGAGCAGTTCTTC. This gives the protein CAIKGTSGYNEQFF.

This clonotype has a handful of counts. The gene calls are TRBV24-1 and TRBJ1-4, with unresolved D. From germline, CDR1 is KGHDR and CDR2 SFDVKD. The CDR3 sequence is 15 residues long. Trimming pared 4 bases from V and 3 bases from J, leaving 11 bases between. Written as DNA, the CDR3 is TGTGCCACCAGTGACGACAAGGGATCTAATGAAAAACTGTTTTTT. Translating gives CATSDDKGSNEKLFF.

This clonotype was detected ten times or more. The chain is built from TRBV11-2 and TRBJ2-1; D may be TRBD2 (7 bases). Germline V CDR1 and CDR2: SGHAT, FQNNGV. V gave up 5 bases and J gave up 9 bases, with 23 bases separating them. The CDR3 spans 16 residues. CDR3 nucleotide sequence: TGTGCCAGCAGCGGCGGTGGCTTCGGGGGGCCCATTGAGCAGTTCTTC. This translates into CASSGGGFGGPIEQFF.

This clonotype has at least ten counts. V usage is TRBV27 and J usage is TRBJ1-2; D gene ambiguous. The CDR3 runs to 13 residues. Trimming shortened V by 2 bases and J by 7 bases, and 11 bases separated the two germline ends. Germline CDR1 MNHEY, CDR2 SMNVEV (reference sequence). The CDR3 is CASSLSAPSGYTF. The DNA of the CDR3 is TGTGCCAGCAGTTTAAGCGCGCCCAGTGGCTACACCTTC.

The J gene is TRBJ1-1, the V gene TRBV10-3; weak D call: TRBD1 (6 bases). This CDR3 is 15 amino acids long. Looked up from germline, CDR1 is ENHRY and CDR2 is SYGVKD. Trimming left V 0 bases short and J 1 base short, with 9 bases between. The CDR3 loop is CAISESAGENTEAFF. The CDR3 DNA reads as TGTGCCATCAGTGAGTCGGCAGGGGAGAACACTGAAGCTTTCTTT.

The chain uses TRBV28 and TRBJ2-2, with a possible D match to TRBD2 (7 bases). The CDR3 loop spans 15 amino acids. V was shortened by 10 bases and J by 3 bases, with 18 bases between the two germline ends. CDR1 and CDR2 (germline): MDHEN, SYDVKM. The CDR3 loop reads CATQQGGEHTGELFF. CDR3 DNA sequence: TGTGCCACCCAACAGGGAGGGGAGCACACCGGGGAGCTGTTTTTT.

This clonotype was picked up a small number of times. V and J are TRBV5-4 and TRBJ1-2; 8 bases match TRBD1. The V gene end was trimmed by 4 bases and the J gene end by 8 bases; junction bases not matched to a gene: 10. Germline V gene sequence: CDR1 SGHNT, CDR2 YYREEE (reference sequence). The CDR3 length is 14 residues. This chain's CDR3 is CASSKGQGRDGYTF. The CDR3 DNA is TGTGCCAGCAGCAAAGGACAGGGAAGGGACGGCTACACCTTC.

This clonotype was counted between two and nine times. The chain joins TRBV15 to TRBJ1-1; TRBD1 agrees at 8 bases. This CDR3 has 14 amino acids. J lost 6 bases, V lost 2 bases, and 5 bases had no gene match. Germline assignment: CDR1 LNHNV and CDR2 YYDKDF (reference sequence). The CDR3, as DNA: TGTGCCACCAGCAGAAACAGGGGGAGGGCTGAAGCTTTCTTT. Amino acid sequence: CATSRNRGRAEAFF.

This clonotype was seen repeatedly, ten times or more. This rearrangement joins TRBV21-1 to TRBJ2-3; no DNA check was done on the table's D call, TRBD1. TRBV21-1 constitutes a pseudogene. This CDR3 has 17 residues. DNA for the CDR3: TGTGCCAGCAGCGTTCATCCGGGACAGGGGGGGACAGATACGCAGTATTTT. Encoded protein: CASSVHPGQGGTDTQYF.